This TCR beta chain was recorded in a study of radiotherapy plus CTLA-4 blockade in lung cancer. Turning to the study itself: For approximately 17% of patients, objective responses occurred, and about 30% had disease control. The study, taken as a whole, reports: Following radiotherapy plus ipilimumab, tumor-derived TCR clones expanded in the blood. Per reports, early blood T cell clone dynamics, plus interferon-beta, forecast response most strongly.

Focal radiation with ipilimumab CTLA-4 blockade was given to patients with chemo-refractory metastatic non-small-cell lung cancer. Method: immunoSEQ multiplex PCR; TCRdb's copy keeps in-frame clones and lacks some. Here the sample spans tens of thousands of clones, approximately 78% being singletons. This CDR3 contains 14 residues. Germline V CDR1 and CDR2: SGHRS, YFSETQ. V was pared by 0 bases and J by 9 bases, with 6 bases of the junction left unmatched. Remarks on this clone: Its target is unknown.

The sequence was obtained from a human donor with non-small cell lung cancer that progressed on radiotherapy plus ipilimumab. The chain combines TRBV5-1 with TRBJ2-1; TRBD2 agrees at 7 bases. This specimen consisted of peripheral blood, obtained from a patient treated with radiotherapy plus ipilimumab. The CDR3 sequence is CASSLGGRKVEQFF. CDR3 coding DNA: TGCGCCAGCAGCTTGGGCGGGAGAAAGGTTGAGCAGTTCTTC. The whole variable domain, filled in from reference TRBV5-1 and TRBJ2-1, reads KAGVTQTPRYLIKTRGQQVTLSCSPISGHRSVSWYQQTPGQGLQFLFEYFSETQRNKGNFPGRFSGRQFSNSRSEMNVSTLELGDSALYLCASSLGGRKVEQFFGPGTRLTVL.